This TCR beta chain came from a study of CD8 T cells in Susac syndrome. A quantity of about 0.45 to 1 ug RNA underwent reverse transcription using random hexamers. TCRdb fed the immunoSEQ multiplex PCR reads into MiXCR, producing one record per CDR3 protein. The data hold 51,000 or so distinct CDR3 sequences, with under 95% observed a single time. It was healthy donors who served as the controls, matched for age and sex. The clonotype originates from a human donor in good health. Source material: CD8+ T cells from PBMCs.

The CDR3 sequence is CASSFISGTGELFF. The DNA for the CDR3 is TGTGCCAGCAGTTTCATTTCTGGGACCGGGGAGCTGTTTTTT. The chain links TRBV27 to TRBJ2-2, with unresolved D. The CDR3 is 14 residues long. The germline V gene encodes CDR1 MNHEY and CDR2 SMNVEV (reference sequence). Trimming shortened V by 3 bases and J by 5 bases, and 10 bases separated the two germline ends.